Below, one T cell receptor beta chain is given with its context. The trim removed 0 bases at V and 8 bases at J, leaving 3 bases unmatched. Looked up from germline, CDR1 is SGHDN and CDR2 is FVKESK. The CDR3 contains 15 residues. Clones were sequenced by immunoSEQ multiplex PCR, and TCRdb holds only the in-frame ones, with some missing. The sample lists roughly 20,000 clones, roughly 80% seen once, with 25% to 30% in the top ten. The record originates from a study of control samples from healthy donors and cancer patients. Sequencing used PBMCs. The chain combines TRBV14 with TRBJ2-1, with 11 bases fitting TRBD1. This TCR was recovered from an older woman with lung cancer. The CDR3 protein is CASSQEDRGLYEQFF. CDR3 in DNA: TGTGCCAGCAGCCAAGAGGACAGGGGGCTTTATGAGCAGTTCTTC.